Presented here are 7 T cell receptor beta chains from one specimen sequenced in a study of cytomegalovirus exposure and HLA in healthy donors. The PCR was carried out with 60 Vbeta primers and 13 Jbeta primers. The repertoire was sequenced with immunoSEQ multiplex PCR; TCRdb's copy has only in-frame clones and lacks some. The sample consists of 150,000 to 180,000 clones, more than 70% of them appearing once. Sequenced sample: PBMCs. The origin of the receptors is a woman between 40 and 55 years old in good health and CMV-seropositive.

This clone was counted only a few times. J is TRBJ1-1 and V is TRBV6-1, with TRBD1 as a possible D gene (5 bases). Germline loops: CDR1 MNHNS, CDR2 SASEGT. The germline V and J ends were trimmed by 10 bases and 1 base, with 13 bases remaining between them. This CDR3 has 13 amino acids. This chain's CDR3 is CATSTVGNTEAFF. The CDR3 DNA reads TGTGCCACCTCGACAGTCGGGAACACTGAAGCTTTCTTT.

The chain uses TRBV7-3 and TRBJ2-2, with 7 bases aligning to TRBD1. V shed 4 bases and J 0 bases; nucleotides not matched to a gene: 8. The CDR3 runs 17 residues. Germline values: CDR1 SGHTA, CDR2 FQGTGA. This CDR3 reads CASSSSRTGANTGELFF. For the CDR3, the DNA is TGTGCCAGCAGCTCCTCAAGGACAGGCGCGAACACCGGGGAGCTGTTTTTT.

The gene calls are TRBV29-1 and TRBJ1-2; D is unresolved. CDR3 length: 12 residues. V was cut by 4 bases and J by 10 bases, with 16 bases left in between. Germline V CDR1 and CDR2: SQVTM, ANQGSEA. In DNA, the CDR3 is TGCAGCGTTGCCGACCTACAGATCGTCTACACCTTC. Translated, it gives CSVADLQIVYTF. The full variable domain, with the rest looked up from reference TRBV29-1 and TRBJ1-2, is SAVISQKPSRDICQRGTSLTIQCQVDSQVTMMFWYRQQPGQSLTLIATANQGSEATYESGFVIDKFPISRPNLTFSTLTVSNMSPEDSSIYLCSVADLQIVYTFGSGTRLTVV.

The V gene is TRBV7-6, the J gene TRBJ2-6, with D unclear. The V gene's germline CDR1 is SGHVS and CDR2 FNYEAQ. V shed 10 bases and J shed 3 bases, with 13 bases lying between them. The CDR3 runs 14 residues. The DNA of the CDR3 is TGTGCCATCGCACCAGGTCTTGGGGCCAACGTCCTGACTTTC. Its translation: CAIAPGLGANVLTF.

The chain combines TRBV5-8 with TRBJ2-3, with TRBD2 identical over 13 bases. Germline V gene sequence: CDR1 SGHTS, CDR2 YDEGEE. The CDR3 is 18 amino acids. The V segment lost 3 bases and the J segment 0 bases; nucleotides outside the gene matches: 7. As DNA, the CDR3 is TGTGCCAGCAGCTCCGGGACTAGCGGGGCAACTAGCACAGATACGCAGTATTTT. Protein: CASSSGTSGATSTDTQYF.

The CDR3 sequence is CATRVQGNQPQHF. As DNA, the CDR3 is TGTGCCACCCGGGTTCAGGGGAATCAGCCCCAGCATTTT. V usage is TRBV19 and J usage is TRBJ1-5; possible D gene TRBD1, 6 bases. Germline values: CDR1 LNHDA, CDR2 SQIVND (reference sequence). V lost 10 bases and J lost 4, with 14 bases in between. This CDR3 spans 13 amino acids.

The V call is TRBV10-3, the J call TRBJ2-2, with a possible D match to TRBD2 (5 bases). The CDR3 is 15 residues long. CDR1 and CDR2 (germline): ENHRY, SYGVKD. Between the trimmed V and J ends, which lost 2 bases and 1 base, there was a span of 8 bases. The CDR3 is CAISEGRRNTGELFF. The CDR3 DNA reads TGTGCCATCAGTGAGGGGAGACGGAACACCGGGGAGCTGTTTTTT.